This T cell receptor (beta chain) stems from a study of blood T cells in healthy people across ages. Total RNA extracted from each sample amounted to at least 5.5 micrograms. Using a J-beta primer mix together with a sample-barcoded 5' primer, a second PCR was run for roughly 6 to 12 cycles. A template-switch adaptor with 12 random nucleotides tagged each cDNA molecule. One entry per CDR3 protein, called by TCRdb with MiXCR from the 5' RACE reads. This sample carries 700,000 to 900,000 distinct CDR3 sequences, about 55% of them seen once, and the ten largest clones take under 50%. Trimming left V 2 bases short and J 8 bases short, with 10 bases between. CDR3 length: 14 amino acids.

The J gene is TRBJ1-6, the V gene TRBV12-3 or TRBV12-4, with D unresolved. Sequencing was carried out using blood. This receptor was identified in a man aged 80 or over in good health. CDR3 nucleotides: TGTGCCAGCAGTTTACAGGCGCCTTATTCACCCCTCCACTTT. Translating gives CASSLQAPYSPLHF.